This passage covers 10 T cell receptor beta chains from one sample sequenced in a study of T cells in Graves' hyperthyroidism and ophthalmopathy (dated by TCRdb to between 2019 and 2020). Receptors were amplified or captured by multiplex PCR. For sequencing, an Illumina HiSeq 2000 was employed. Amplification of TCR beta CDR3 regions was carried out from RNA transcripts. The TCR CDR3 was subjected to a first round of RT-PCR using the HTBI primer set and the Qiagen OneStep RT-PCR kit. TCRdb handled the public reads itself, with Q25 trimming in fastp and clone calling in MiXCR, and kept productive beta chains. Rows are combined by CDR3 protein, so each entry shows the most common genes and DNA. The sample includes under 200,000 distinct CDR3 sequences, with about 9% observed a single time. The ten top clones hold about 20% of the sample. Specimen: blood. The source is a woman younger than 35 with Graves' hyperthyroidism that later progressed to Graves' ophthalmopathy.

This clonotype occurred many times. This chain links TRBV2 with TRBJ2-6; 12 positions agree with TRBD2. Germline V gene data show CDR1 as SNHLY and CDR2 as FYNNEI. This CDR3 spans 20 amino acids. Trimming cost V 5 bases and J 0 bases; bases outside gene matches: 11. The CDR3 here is CASSTRRLAGAISGANVLTF. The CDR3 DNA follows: TGTGCCAGCAGTACTAGACGACTAGCGGGGGCGATCTCTGGGGCCAACGTCCTGACTTTC.

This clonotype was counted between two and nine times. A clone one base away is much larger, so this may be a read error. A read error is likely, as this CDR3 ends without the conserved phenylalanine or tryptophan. CDR3 amino acids: CASSQGQENQPQHL. Written as DNA, the CDR3 is TGTGCCAGCAGCCAGGGACAGGAAAATCAGCCCCAGCATCTT. The chain recombines TRBV12-3 or TRBV12-4 with TRBJ1-5; 8 bases are a match to TRBD1. The CDR3 has 14 residues. Germline trimming cut 6 bases from V and 4 bases from J; bases unmatched to any gene: 5.

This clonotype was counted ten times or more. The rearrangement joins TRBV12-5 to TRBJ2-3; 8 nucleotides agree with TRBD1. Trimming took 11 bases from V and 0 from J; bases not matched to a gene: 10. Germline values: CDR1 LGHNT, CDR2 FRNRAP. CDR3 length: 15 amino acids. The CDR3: CASPQGAKSTDTQYF. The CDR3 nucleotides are TGTGCTTCCCCCCAGGGGGCGAAGAGCACAGATACGCAGTATTTT.

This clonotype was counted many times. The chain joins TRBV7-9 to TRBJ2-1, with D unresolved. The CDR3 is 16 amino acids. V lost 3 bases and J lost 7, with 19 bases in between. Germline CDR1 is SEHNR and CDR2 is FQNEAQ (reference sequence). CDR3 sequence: CASSFHFRNRLNEQFF. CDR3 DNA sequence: TGTGCCAGCAGCTTCCATTTCCGGAATAGATTGAATGAGCAGTTCTTC.

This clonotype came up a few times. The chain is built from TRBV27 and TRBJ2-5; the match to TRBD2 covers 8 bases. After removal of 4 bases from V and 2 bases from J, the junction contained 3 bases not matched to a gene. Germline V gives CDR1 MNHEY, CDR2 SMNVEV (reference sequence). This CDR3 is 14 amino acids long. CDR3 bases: TGTGCCAGCAGTTCTTTAGCGGGGCAAGAGACCCAGTACTTC. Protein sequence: CASSSLAGQETQYF.

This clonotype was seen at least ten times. Here the CDR3 reads CASSLSVQMNTEAFF. CDR3 DNA sequence: TGTGCCAGCAGTTTATCCGTGCAGATGAACACTGAAGCTTTCTTT. V usage is TRBV28 and J usage is TRBJ1-1; D is undetermined. The germline V gene encodes CDR1 MDHEN and CDR2 SYDVKM. Trimming cost V 1 base and J 0 bases, with 9 bases left between them. This CDR3 has 15 amino acids.

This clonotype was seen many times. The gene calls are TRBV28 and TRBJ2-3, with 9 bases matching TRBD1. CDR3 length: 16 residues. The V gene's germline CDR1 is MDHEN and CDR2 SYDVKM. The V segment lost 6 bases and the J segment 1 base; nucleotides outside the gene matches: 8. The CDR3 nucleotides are TGTGCCAGCAGGCTAAACAGGGGGCAACGCACAGATACGCAGTATTTT. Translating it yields CASRLNRGQRTDTQYF. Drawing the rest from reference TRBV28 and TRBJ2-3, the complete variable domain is DVKVTQSSRYLVKRTGEKVFLECVQDMDHENMFWYRQDPGLGLRLIYFSYDVKMKEKGDIPEGYSVSREKKERFSLILESASTNQTSMYLCASRLNRGQRTDTQYFGPGTRLTVL.

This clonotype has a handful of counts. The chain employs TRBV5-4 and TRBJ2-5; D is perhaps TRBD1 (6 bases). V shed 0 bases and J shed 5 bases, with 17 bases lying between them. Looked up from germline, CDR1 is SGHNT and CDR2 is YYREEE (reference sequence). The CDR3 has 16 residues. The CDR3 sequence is CASSLALQGIGETQYF. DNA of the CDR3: TGTGCCAGCAGCTTGGCCTTACAGGGTATAGGGGAGACCCAGTACTTC.

The DNA of the CDR3 is TGTGCCAGCAGCGCTCAACTTGGACAGACCTCAGACATGAACACTGAAGCTTTCTTT. It is translated as CASSAQLGQTSDMNTEAFF. The chain is built from TRBV9 and TRBJ1-1; possibly TRBD1 for D (6 bases). Trimming left V 3 bases short and J 0 bases short, with 24 bases between. Germline values: CDR1 SGDLS, CDR2 YYNGEE. This CDR3 is built from 19 residues.

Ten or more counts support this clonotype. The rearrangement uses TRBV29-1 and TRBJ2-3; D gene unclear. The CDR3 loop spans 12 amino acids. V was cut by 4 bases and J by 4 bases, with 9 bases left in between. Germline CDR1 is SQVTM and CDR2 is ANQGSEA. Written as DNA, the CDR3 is TGCAGCGTTGTATCGAACGCAGATACGCAGTATTTT. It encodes CSVVSNADTQYF.